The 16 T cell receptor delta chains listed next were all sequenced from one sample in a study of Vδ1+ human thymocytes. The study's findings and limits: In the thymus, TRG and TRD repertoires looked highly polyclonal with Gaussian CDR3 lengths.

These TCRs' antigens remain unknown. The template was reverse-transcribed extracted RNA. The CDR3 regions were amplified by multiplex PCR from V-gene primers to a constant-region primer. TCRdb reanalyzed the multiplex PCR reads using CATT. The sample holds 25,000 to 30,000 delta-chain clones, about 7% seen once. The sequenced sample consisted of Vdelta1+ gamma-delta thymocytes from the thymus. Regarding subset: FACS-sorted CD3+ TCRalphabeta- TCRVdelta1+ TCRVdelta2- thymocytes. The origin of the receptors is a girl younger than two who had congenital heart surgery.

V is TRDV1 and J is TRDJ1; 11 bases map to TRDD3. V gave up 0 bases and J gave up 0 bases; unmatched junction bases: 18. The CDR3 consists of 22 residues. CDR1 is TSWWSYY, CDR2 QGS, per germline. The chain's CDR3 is CALGELGTLLGWGILYTDKLIF. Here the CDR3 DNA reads TGTGCTCTTGGGGAACTAGGAACCCTACTTGGCTGGGGGATACTTTACACCGATAAACTCATCTTT.

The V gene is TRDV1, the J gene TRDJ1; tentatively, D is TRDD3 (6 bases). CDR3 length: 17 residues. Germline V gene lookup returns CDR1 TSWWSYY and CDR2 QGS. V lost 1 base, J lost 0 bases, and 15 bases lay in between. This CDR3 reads CALGERLGRWDTDKLIF. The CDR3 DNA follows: TGTGCTCTTGGGGAACGGCTGGGGAGATGGGACACCGATAAACTCATCTTT.

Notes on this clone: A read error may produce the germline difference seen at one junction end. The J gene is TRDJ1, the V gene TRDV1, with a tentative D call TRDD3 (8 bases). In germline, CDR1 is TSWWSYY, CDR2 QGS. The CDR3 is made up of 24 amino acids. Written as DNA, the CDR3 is TGTGCTCTTGGGGAAGTTGAACGTTTCCTACGCCTCCACCCTTACTGGGGGGAGACCGATAAACACATCTTT. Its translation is CALGEVERFLRLHPYWGETDKHIF.

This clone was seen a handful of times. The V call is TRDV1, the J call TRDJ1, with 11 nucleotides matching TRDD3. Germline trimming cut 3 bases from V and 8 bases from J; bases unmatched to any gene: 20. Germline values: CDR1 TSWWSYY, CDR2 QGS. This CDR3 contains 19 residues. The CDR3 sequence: CALGDRLYWGIGLASKLIF. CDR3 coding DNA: TGTGCTCTTGGGGACCGGCTCTACTGGGGGATAGGTCTGGCCTCCAAACTCATCTTT.

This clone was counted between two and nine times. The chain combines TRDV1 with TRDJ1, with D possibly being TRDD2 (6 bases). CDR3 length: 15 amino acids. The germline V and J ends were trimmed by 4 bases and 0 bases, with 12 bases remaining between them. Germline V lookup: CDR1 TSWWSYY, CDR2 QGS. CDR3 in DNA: TGTGCTCTTGGGGTACCGCCTTCCCACACCGATAAACTCATCTTT. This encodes CALGVPPSHTDKLIF.

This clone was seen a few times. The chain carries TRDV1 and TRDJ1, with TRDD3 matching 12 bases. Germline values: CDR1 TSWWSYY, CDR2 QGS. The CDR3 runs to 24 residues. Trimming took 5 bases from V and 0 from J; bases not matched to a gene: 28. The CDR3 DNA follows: TGTGCTCTTGGGCCGCCTTCCTACGACCCCCGTAGGACTGGGGGATACCCTGACACCGATAAACTCATCTTT. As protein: CALGPPSYDPRRTGGYPDTDKLIF.

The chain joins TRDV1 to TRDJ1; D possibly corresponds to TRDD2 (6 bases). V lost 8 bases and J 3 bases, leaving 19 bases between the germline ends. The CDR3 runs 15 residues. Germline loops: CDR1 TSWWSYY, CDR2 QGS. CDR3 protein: CALLLHPLRADKLIF. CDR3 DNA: TGTGCTCTTCTCCTACACCCGCTGAGGGCCGATAAACTCATCTTT.

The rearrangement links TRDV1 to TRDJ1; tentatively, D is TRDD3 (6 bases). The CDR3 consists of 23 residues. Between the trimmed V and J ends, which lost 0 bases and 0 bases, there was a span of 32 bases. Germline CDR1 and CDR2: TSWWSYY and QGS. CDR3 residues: CALGELHLLGPSTSGEYTDKLIF. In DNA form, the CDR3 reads TGTGCTCTTGGGGAACTTCACTTGTTGGGGCCATCCACCTCTGGGGAATACACCGATAAACTCATCTTT.

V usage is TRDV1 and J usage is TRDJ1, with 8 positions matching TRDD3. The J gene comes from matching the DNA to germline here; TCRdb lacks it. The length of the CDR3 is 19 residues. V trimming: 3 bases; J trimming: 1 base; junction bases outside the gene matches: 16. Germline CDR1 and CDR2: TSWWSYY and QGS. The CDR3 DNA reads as TGTGCTCTTGGGGAGCATTGGCCTTTTTTGGGGGATTCCACCGATAAACTCATCTTT. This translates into CALGEHWPFLGDSTDKLIF.

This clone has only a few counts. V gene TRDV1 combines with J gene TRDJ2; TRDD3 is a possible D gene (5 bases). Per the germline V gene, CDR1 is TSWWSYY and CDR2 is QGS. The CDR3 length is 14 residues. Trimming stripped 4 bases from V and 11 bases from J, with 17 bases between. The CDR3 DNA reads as TGTGCTCTTGGGGTCGGGGACATCCCTTTCCAACTCTTCTTT. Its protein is CALGVGDIPFQLFF.

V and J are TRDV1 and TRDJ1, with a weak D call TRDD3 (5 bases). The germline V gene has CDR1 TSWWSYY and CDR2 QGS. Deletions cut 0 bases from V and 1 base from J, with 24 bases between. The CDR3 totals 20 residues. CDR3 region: CALGELQGYILASSTDKLIF. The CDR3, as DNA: TGTGCTCTTGGGGAACTACAAGGGTATATACTGGCCTCGTCCACCGATAAACTCATCTTT.

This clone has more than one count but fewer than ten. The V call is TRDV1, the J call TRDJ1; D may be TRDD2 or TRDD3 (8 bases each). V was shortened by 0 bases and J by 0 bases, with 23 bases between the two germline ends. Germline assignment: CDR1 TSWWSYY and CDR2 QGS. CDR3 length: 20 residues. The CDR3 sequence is CALGELPFLSLLGDTDKLIF. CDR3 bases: TGTGCTCTTGGGGAACTGCCCTTCCTAAGTCTACTGGGGGACACCGATAAACTCATCTTT.

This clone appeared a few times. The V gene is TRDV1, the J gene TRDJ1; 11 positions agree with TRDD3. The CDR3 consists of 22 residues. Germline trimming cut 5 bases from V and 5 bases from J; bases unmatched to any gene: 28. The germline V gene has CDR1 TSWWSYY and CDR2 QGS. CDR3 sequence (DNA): TGTGCTCTTGGGAATAAACTGGGGGATATTTGGGATTTAGTGTCTCACCTTGATAAACTCATCTTT. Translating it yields CALGNKLGDIWDLVSHLDKLIF.

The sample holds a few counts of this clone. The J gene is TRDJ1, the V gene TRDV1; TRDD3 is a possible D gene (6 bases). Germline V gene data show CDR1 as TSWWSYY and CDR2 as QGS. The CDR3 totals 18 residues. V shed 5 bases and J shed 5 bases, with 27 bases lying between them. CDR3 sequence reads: CALGPLLGSVPSKDKLIF. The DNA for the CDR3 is TGTGCTCTTGGGCCCCTGCTGGGGAGCGTCCCCTCAAAAGATAAACTCATCTTT.

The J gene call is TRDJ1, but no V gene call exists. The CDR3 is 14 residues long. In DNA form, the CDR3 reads TGTGCTCTTGGGCTTATTAGAGGCACCGATAAACTCACCTTT. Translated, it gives CALGLIRGTDKLTF.

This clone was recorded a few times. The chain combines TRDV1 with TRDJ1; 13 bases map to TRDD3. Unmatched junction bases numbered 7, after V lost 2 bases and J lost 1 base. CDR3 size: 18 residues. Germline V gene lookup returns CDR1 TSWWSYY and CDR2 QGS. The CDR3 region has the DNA TGTGCTCTTGGGGAAAGTTCCTACTGGGGGATACGCACCGATAAACTCATCTTT. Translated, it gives CALGESSYWGIRTDKLIF.